The rows below give T cell receptor beta chains drawn from one sample of a study of T cell changes during pregnancy in multiple sclerosis. Assay used: immunoSEQ multiplex PCR; TCRdb lists only in-frame clones, some missing. Altogether more than 60,000 clones are present, more than 85% being singletons, with the ten largest covering over 1.1%. The material was peripheral blood, obtained in the second trimester of pregnancy. The receptor set was obtained from a female donor with multiple sclerosis, enrolled in a pregnancy study. The CDR3 runs from the conserved cysteine through the conserved F or W. Each record gives: D gene, clone size, J gene, V gene, CDR3 protein, CDR3 DNA. A D gene is named only where the DNA matches it firmly. Clone size is not always given. Where it is, it says once, few, many or a class for expanded clones.

d_call: TRBD1; clone_size: NA; j_call: TRBJ1-5; v_call: TRBV5-5; cdr3_aa: CASSSGTGTRQPQHF; cdr3_nt: TGTGCCAGCAGCTCTGGGACAGGGACACGTCAGCCCCAGCATTTT
d_call: NA; clone_size: NA; j_call: TRBJ1-6; v_call: TRBV6-6; cdr3_aa: CASRSFYSARDSPLHF; cdr3_nt: TGTGCCAGCAGGTCTTTTTATTCTGCGCGTGATTCACCCCTCCACTTT
d_call: NA; clone_size: once; j_call: TRBJ1-4; v_call: TRBV19; cdr3_aa: CASRGIQAGDEKLFF; cdr3_nt: TGTGCCAGTAGGGGAATACAGGCCGGAGATGAAAAACTGTTTTTT
d_call: NA; clone_size: NA; j_call: TRBJ2-1; v_call: TRBV7-9; cdr3_aa: CASTHRETNEQFF; cdr3_nt: TGTGCCAGCACCCACCGGGAGACTAATGAGCAGTTCTTC
d_call: TRBD1; clone_size: NA; j_call: TRBJ1-1; v_call: TRBV7-2; cdr3_aa: CASSLAGTGGGNTEAFF; cdr3_nt: TGTGCCAGCAGCTTAGCGGGGACAGGGGGAGGAAACACTGAAGCTTTCTTT
d_call: TRBD1; clone_size: NA; j_call: TRBJ1-4; v_call: TRBV6-5; cdr3_aa: CASSPQTGEDEKLFF; cdr3_nt: TGTGCCAGCAGTCCGCAGACAGGGGAGGATGAAAAACTGTTTTTT
d_call: NA; clone_size: NA; j_call: TRBJ1-2; v_call: TRBV7-6; cdr3_aa: CASSFSVTGGTNYGYTF; cdr3_nt: TGTGCCAGCAGCTTCAGTGTCACCGGCGGAACTAACTATGGCTACACCTTC
d_call: TRBD1; clone_size: NA; j_call: TRBJ1-2; v_call: TRBV5-4; cdr3_aa: CASSSTGGRDYGYTF; cdr3_nt: TGTGCCAGCAGCTCAACAGGGGGCCGGGACTATGGCTACACCTTC
d_call: NA; clone_size: NA; j_call: TRBJ2-1; v_call: TRBV7-2; cdr3_aa: CASSSLAGAYYNEQFF; cdr3_nt: TGTGCCAGCAGCTCCCTCGCGGGCGCCTATTACAATGAGCAGTTCTTC
d_call: NA; clone_size: NA; j_call: TRBJ1-1; v_call: TRBV6-5; cdr3_aa: CASSYSSGRGEAFF; cdr3_nt: TGTGCCAGCAGTTACTCGTCAGGGCGAGGTGAAGCTTTCTTT
d_call: NA; clone_size: many; j_call: TRBJ1-1; v_call: TRBV19; cdr3_aa: CASSQRYNTEAFF; cdr3_nt: TGTGCCAGTAGTCAGAGGTACAACACTGAAGCTTTCTTT
d_call: NA; clone_size: NA; j_call: TRBJ2-3; v_call: TRBV11-3; cdr3_aa: CASSLEGPDTQYF; cdr3_nt: TGTGCCAGCAGCTTAGAGGGGCCAGATACGCAGTATTTT
d_call: NA; clone_size: NA; j_call: TRBJ1-1; v_call: TRBV2; cdr3_aa: CASSVDKTEAFF; cdr3_nt: TGTGCCAGCAGTGTTGACAAGACTGAAGCTTTCTTT
d_call: TRBD2; clone_size: NA; j_call: TRBJ2-3; v_call: TRBV27; cdr3_aa: CASGPGLAGGPGTDTQYF; cdr3_nt: TGTGCCAGCGGTCCCGGACTAGCGGGAGGGCCGGGCACAGATACGCAGTATTTT
d_call: NA; clone_size: once; j_call: TRBJ2-1; v_call: TRBV30; cdr3_aa: CAWSVFPQWNEQFF; cdr3_nt: TGTGCCTGGAGTGTTTTTCCACAGTGGAATGAGCAGTTCTTC